A single sample is the source of the 20 T cell receptor beta chains below, sequenced in a study of neurological immune-mediated disorders. TCRdb independently ran MiXCR on the 5' RACE reads; one entry per CDR3 protein. The table has about 36,000 distinct CDR3 sequences, about a tenth seen once; the top ten hold roughly 7%. Sequencing was done on a sample of PBMCs. Every receptor here comes from a woman in her 30s with HTLV-1-associated myelopathy (HAM/TSP).

The sample holds many counts of this clonotype. The chain carries TRBV5-1 and TRBJ2-3; D is perhaps TRBD2 (7 bases). CDR1 is SGHRS, CDR2 YFSETQ, per germline. The CDR3 runs 14 residues. The V end lost 6 bases, the J end lost 4 bases, and 15 bases lay between the germline ends. CDR3 bases: TGCGCCAGCAAGGGCGGGGGCACCGCAGATACGCAGTATTTT. Amino acids: CASKGGGTADTQYF. Full variable domain (rest looked up from reference TRBV5-1 and TRBJ2-3): KAGVTQTPRYLIKTRGQQVTLSCSPISGHRSVSWYQQTPGQGLQFLFEYFSETQRNKGNFPGRFSGRQFSNSRSEMNVSTLELGDSALYLCASKGGGTADTQYFGPGTRLTVL.

This clonotype was detected ten times or more. The CDR3 region has the DNA TGCAGCGTTGAAGTTGGAGGAGGGGGCACAGATACGCAGTATTTT. This codes for CSVEVGGGGTDTQYF. The chain uses TRBV29-1 and TRBJ2-3; tentative D call: TRBD2 (6 bases). V was clipped by 1 base and J by 1 base, with 12 bases between them. In germline, CDR1 is SQVTM, CDR2 ANQGSEA. CDR3 size: 15 residues.

This clonotype was observed at least ten times. The rearrangement links TRBV5-1 to TRBJ1-2; D is perhaps TRBD1 (5 bases). The germline V gene encodes CDR1 SGHRS and CDR2 YFSETQ. The CDR3 sequence is 13 residues long. V was trimmed by 0 bases and J by 2 bases, leaving 5 bases between them. This CDR3 is CASSLEGNYGYTF. The CDR3 bases are TGCGCCAGCAGCTTGGAGGGGAACTATGGCTACACCTTC.

This clonotype is labeled medium-sized (0.01 to 0.1%). The V call is TRBV12-3 or TRBV12-4, the J call TRBJ1-1; D not resolved. Between the trimmed V and J ends, which lost 5 bases and 0 bases, there was a span of 10 bases. This CDR3 is built from 14 residues. For the CDR3, the DNA is TGTGCCAGCAGTATCACAGCTTTGAACACTGAAGCTTTCTTT. Translation gives CASSITALNTEAFF.

There are many counts of this clonotype. The rearrangement joins TRBV20-1 to TRBJ1-2; D is unclear. The CDR3 sequence is 9 residues long. CDR1 is DFQATT, CDR2 SNEGSKA, per germline (reference sequence). Trimming took off 8 bases at V and 6 bases at J, with 7 bases between the two ends. Here the CDR3 DNA reads TGCAGTCCCGTGGATGGCTACACCTTC. Translated, it gives CSPVDGYTF.

This clonotype has a count of ten or more. V and J are TRBV6-4 and TRBJ2-6; D is perhaps TRBD1 or TRBD2 (5 bases each). The CDR3 sequence is 16 residues long. The V end was cut by 7 bases, the J end by 0 bases, with 13 bases between. Looked up from germline, CDR1 is MRHNA and CDR2 is SNTAGT. In DNA form, the CDR3 reads TGTGCCAGCACTGAAGGGACCGGCTCTGGGGCCAACGTCCTGACTTTC. Protein sequence: CASTEGTGSGANVLTF.

This clonotype has a count of ten or more. The chain couples TRBV20-1 to TRBJ2-7, with TRBD2 identical over 8 bases. The trim removed 1 base at V and 0 bases at J, leaving 8 bases unmatched. There are 16 residues in the CDR3. CDR1 is DFQATT and CDR2 is SNEGSKA in the germline V gene (reference sequence). CDR3 region: CSARGREGRSSYEQYF. CDR3 sequence (DNA): TGCAGTGCTAGAGGCCGGGAGGGGCGCAGCTCCTACGAGCAGTACTTC.

This clonotype was picked up many times. The CDR3 sequence: CSARGRGSTDTQYF. The CDR3 DNA reads TGCAGTGCTAGGGGGCGGGGGAGCACAGATACGCAGTATTTT. The chain has TRBV20-1 and TRBJ2-3; 7 nucleotides align to TRBD2. V shed 3 bases, J shed 0 bases, and the junction held 3 bases outside the gene matches. The CDR3 length is 14 residues. Germline V lookup: CDR1 DFQATT, CDR2 SNEGSKA (reference sequence).

This clonotype was seen repeatedly, ten times or more. The chain recombines TRBV5-1 with TRBJ1-1, with a weak D call TRBD1 (6 bases). Trimming shortened V by 4 bases and J by 1 base, and 11 bases separated the two germline ends. Germline CDR1 and CDR2: SGHRS and YFSETQ. This CDR3 is 14 amino acids long. The CDR3 protein is CASSPMDRNTEAFF. CDR3 sequence (DNA): TGCGCCAGCAGCCCTATGGACAGGAACACTGAAGCTTTCTTT.

This clonotype was seen ten or more times. The chain uses TRBV20-1 and TRBJ1-1; D uncertain. The CDR3 loop spans 12 amino acids. Germline values: CDR1 DFQATT, CDR2 SNEGSKA (reference sequence). V gave up 4 bases and J gave up 1 base, with 7 bases separating them. The CDR3 nucleotides are TGCAGTGCTAAACGGCCGAACACTGAAGCTTTCTTT. As protein: CSAKRPNTEAFF.

This clonotype was detected ten times or more. V and J are TRBV7-9 and TRBJ2-7, with D possibly being TRBD2 (6 bases). Per the germline V gene, CDR1 is SEHNR and CDR2 is FQNEAQ (reference sequence). Trimming took 8 bases from V and 7 from J, leaving 24 bases between them. The CDR3 runs to 15 residues. The CDR3 loop is CASGLPGLYVGEQYF. CDR3 nucleotides: TGTGCCAGCGGACTGCCGGGACTCTATGTGGGGGAGCAGTACTTC. The entire variable domain, with the rest obtained from reference TRBV7-9 and TRBJ2-7, is as follows: DTGVSQNPRHKITKRGQNVTFRCDPISEHNRLYWYRQTLGQGPEFLTYFQNEAQLEKSRLLSDRFSAERPKGSFSTLEIQRTEQGDSAMYLCASGLPGLYVGEQYFGPGTRLTVT.

In its sample, this clonotype was seen many times. V gene TRBV7-2 combines with J gene TRBJ2-1; D is uncertain. The CDR3 contains 16 residues. V shed 0 bases and J shed 0 bases, with 9 bases lying between them. The germline gives CDR1 SGHTA, CDR2 FQGNSA. CDR3 residues: CASSLAMEYSYNEQFF. The CDR3 DNA is TGTGCCAGCAGCTTAGCGATGGAGTACTCCTACAATGAGCAGTTCTTC.

There are many counts of this clonotype. V usage is TRBV20-1 and J usage is TRBJ2-7, with TRBD1 identical over 8 bases. The J segment lost 5 bases and the V segment lost 7 bases, leaving 7 bases of the junction unmatched. Germline CDR1 reads DFQATT; CDR2 reads SNEGSKA (reference sequence). CDR3 length: 12 amino acids. CDR3 sequence: CSGAGGTDEQYF. The CDR3 region has the DNA TGCAGTGGGGCAGGGGGCACAGACGAGCAGTACTTC.

In this sample, this clonotype turned up many times. The rearrangement uses TRBV7-9 and TRBJ2-5, with D perhaps matching TRBD1 (6 bases). The germline V gene encodes CDR1 SEHNR and CDR2 FQNEAQ (reference sequence). The V end was cut by 1 base, the J end by 5 bases, with 14 bases between. The CDR3 loop spans 15 amino acids. The CDR3 DNA reads as TGTGCCAGCAGCTTAGTTCAGGGGCTGGGGGAGACCCAGTACTTC. It yields the protein CASSLVQGLGETQYF.

This clonotype was detected many times. The chain combines TRBV12-3 or TRBV12-4 with TRBJ1-2; possible D gene TRBD1, 5 bases. Trimming pared 6 bases from V and 0 bases from J, leaving 11 bases between. The CDR3 has 14 amino acids. The CDR3 DNA reads as TGTGCCAGCAGCTCTCAGGGAGCTAACTATGGCTACACCTTC. Its translation: CASSSQGANYGYTF.

The CDR3, as DNA: TGTGCCAGCAGCGTAGAAGGACCCCTACAGGGTGAAAAACTGTTTTTT. Translating gives CASSVEGPLQGEKLFF. V gene TRBV5-5 combines with J gene TRBJ1-4, with D perhaps matching TRBD1 (6 bases). The CDR3 contains 16 residues. Trimming took 4 bases from V and 7 from J, leaving 20 bases between them. From germline, CDR1 is SGHKS and CDR2 YYEKEE (reference sequence).

This clonotype was recorded at least ten times. This rearrangement joins TRBV10-3 to TRBJ1-2; D may be TRBD1 (6 bases). V gave up 6 bases and J gave up 7 bases, with 18 bases separating them. Germline V gives CDR1 ENHRY, CDR2 SYGVKD. The CDR3 loop spans 14 amino acids. The CDR3 loop reads CAISREGGASGYTF. The CDR3 DNA reads as TGTGCCATCAGCCGGGAGGGGGGGGCAAGTGGCTACACCTTC.

There are many counts of this clonotype. This sequence joins TRBV12-3 or TRBV12-4 and TRBJ2-2; the D call may be TRBD1 or TRBD2 (5 bases each). V lost 4 bases, J lost 1 base, and 13 bases lay in between. CDR3 size: 16 residues. As DNA, the CDR3 is TGTGCCAGCAGTTCAACCGGGACGTTGAACACCGGGGAGCTGTTTTTT. This codes for CASSSTGTLNTGELFF.

As for this clonotype: Sequence at one end of the junction differs from germline and may be a read error. This chain connects TRBV5-1 to TRBJ1-1; no definite D call. Per the germline V gene, CDR1 is SGHRS and CDR2 is YFSETQ. There are 12 residues in the CDR3. CDR3 sequence (DNA): TGCGCCAGCAGCTTGGGGGGTGATGAAACTTTCTTT. Its translation is CASSLGGDETFF.

Many counts were recorded for this clonotype. The J gene is TRBJ2-1, the V gene TRBV20-1; D unclear. The CDR3 runs 15 residues. CDR1 and CDR2 from the germline V gene are DFQATT and SNEGSKA (reference sequence). Trimming shortened V by 2 bases and J by 4 bases, and 15 bases separated the two germline ends. CDR3 nucleotide sequence: TGCAGTGCTAGACAGGTAGAAGGGTTTTACAATGAGCAGTTCTTC. This gives the protein CSARQVEGFYNEQFF.